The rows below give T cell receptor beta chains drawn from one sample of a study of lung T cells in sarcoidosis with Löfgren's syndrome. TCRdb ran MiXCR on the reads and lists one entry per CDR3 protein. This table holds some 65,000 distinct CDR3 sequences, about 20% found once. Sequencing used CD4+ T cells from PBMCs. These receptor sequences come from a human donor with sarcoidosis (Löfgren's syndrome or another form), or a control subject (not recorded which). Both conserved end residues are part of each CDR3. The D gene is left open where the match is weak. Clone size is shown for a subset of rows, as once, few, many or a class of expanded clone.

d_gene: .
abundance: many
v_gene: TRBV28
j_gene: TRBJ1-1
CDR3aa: CASSPNLGGSASEAFF
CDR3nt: TGTGCCAGCAGTCCAAACCTGGGGGGGAGTGCCTCTGAAGCTTTCTTT

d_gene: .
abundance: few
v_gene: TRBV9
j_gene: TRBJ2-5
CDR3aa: CASSHAEETQYF
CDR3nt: TGTGCCAGCAGCCATGCCGAGGAGACCCAGTACTTC

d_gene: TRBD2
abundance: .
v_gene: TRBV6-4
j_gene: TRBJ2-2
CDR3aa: CASSEKAGGTGELFF
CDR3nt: TGTGCCAGCAGTGAAAAAGCGGGGGGCACCGGGGAGCTGTTTTTT

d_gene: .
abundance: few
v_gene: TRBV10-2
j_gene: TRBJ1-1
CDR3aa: CASSAHRNLNTEAFF
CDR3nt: TGCGCCAGCAGTGCCCACAGAAACTTGAACACTGAAGCTTTCTTT

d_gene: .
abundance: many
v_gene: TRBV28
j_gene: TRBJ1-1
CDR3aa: CASRGGGDPEAFF
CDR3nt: TGTGCCAGCAGGGGAGGTGGGGACCCTGAAGCTTTCTTT

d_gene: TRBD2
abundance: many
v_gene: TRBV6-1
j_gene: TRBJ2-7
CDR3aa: CASRPTSGRSYEQYF
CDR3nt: TGTGCCAGCAGGCCTACTAGCGGGAGGAGCTACGAGCAGTACTTC

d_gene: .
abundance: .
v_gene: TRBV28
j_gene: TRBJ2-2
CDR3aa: CASSLGGSNTGELFF
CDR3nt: TGTGCCAGCAGTTTAGGGGGGTCGAACACCGGGGAGCTGTTTTTT

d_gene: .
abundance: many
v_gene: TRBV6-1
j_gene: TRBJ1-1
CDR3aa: CATLNTEAFF
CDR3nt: TGTGCCACCCTGAACACTGAAGCTTTCTTT

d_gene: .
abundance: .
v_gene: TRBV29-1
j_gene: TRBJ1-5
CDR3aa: CSVQHSNQPQHF
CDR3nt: TGCAGCGTCCAGCATAGCAATCAGCCCCAGCATTTT

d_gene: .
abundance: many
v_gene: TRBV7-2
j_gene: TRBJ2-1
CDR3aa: CASSPQGPKQFF
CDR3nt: TGTGCCAGCAGCCCCCAGGGACCTAAGCAGTTCTTC

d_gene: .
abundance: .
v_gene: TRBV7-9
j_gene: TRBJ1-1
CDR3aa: CASSPAGQPNTEAFF
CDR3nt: TGTGCCAGCAGCCCCGCCGGGCAGCCTAACACTGAAGCTTTCTTT

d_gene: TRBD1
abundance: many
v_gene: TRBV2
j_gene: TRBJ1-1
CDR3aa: CASRADRVLNTEAFF
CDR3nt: TGTGCCAGTAGAGCGGACAGGGTTTTGAACACTGAAGCTTTCTTT

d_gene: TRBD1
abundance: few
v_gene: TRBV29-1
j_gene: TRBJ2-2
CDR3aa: CSVEDPGTANTGELFF
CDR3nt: TGCAGCGTTGAAGACCCTGGGACAGCGAACACCGGGGAGCTGTTTTTT

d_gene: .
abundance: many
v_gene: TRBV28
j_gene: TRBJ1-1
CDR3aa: CASSVHGEAFF
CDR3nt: TGTGCCAGCAGTGTACACGGTGAAGCTTTCTTT

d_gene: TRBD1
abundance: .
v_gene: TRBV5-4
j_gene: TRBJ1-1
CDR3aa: CASSPQTGGVLEAFF
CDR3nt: TGTGCCAGCAGCCCCCAAACAGGGGGTGTCCTTGAAGCTTTCTTT

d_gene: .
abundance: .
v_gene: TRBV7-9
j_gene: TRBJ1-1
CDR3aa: CASSLQRGTEAFF
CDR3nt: TGTGCCAGCAGCTTACAGCGGGGGACTGAAGCTTTCTTT

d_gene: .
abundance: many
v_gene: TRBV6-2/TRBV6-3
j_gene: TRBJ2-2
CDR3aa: CASARSNTGELFF
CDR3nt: TGTGCCAGCGCCCGTTCGAACACCGGGGAGCTGTTTTTT

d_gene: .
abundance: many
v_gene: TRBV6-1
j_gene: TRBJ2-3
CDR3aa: CASALATDTQYF
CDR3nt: TGTGCCAGCGCACTAGCTACAGATACGCAGTATTTT

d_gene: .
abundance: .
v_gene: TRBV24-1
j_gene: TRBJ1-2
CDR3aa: CATSDPGTSFPYGYTF
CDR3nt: TGTGCCACCAGTGATCCAGGGACAAGTTTCCCCTATGGCTACACCTTC

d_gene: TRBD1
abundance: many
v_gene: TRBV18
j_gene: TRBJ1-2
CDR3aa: CASSRDRSYGYTF
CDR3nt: TGTGCCAGCTCACGGGACAGGAGTTATGGCTACACCTTC

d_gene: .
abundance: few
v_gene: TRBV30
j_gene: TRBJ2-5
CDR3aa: CASGFGETQYF
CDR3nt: TGTGCGTCTGGTTTCGGCGAGACCCAGTACTTC